The 29 T cell receptor beta chains listed next were all sequenced from one sample in a study of vaccination and CD4 T cells after COVID-19. Antigen specificity for these receptors is unknown. Treatment given: roughly 10-day PBMC culture with coronavirus spike peptide pools or control peptides (ViraFEST assay). An Oncomine TCR Beta short-read assay was used to sequence the DNA from cultured CD4+ T cells. One entry per CDR3 protein results from TCRdb running MiXCR on the PCR reads. The sample holds 3,500 to 4,500 distinct CDR3 sequences, about two fifths seen once. The sequencing here drew on CD4+ T cells from blood, cultured in vitro, taken after SARS-CoV-2 vaccination. These receptors originate from a human donor who had recovered from COVID-19.

The rearrangement links TRBV20-1 to TRBJ2-2; D gene uncertain. CDR3 size: 14 residues. Germline CDR1 DFQATT, CDR2 SNEGSKA (reference sequence). The V gene lost 6 bases and the J gene lost 1 base, with 12 bases spanning the gap. This CDR3 is CSARFLLNTGELFF. The CDR3 nucleotides read TGCAGTGCACGGTTCCTCCTGAACACCGGGGAGCTGTTTTTT.

V usage is TRBV11-2 and J usage is TRBJ2-2; the D gene is possibly TRBD1 (7 bases). Trimming removed 4 bases from V and 3 bases from J, with 18 bases in between. The CDR3 is made up of 17 amino acids. Per the germline V gene, CDR1 is SGHAT and CDR2 is FQNNGV. In nucleotides, the CDR3 is TGTGCCAGCAGCTCCCCTAGGGGGCCGGGGGACACCGGGGAGCTGTTTTTT. This gives the protein CASSSPRGPGDTGELFF.

The rearrangement uses TRBV7-9 and TRBJ2-5; tentatively, D is TRBD2 (6 bases). The CDR3 consists of 11 residues. The germline V gene has CDR1 SEHNR and CDR2 FQNEAQ (reference sequence). Trimming removed 8 bases from V and 9 bases from J, with 13 bases in between. The CDR3 loop reads CASRGSGAQYF. The CDR3 coding sequence is TGTGCCAGCCGAGGGTCGGGGGCCCAGTACTTC.

V gene TRBV7-2 combines with J gene TRBJ2-5; TRBD2 matches 11 bases. This CDR3 is 15 amino acids long. Per germline, CDR1 SGHTA and CDR2 FQGNSA. V was pared by 6 bases and J by 4 bases, with 7 bases of the junction left unmatched. CDR3 protein: CASSLSGGAGETQYF. The CDR3 nucleotides read TGTGCCAGCAGTCTTAGCGGGGGGGCCGGAGAGACCCAGTACTTC.

This clonotype has only a few counts. The V and J genes are TRBV20-1 and TRBJ2-7; D may correspond to TRBD1 or TRBD2 (5 bases each). This CDR3 has 16 amino acids. Trimming removed 6 bases at V and 0 bases at J, with 21 bases between. In germline, CDR1 is DFQATT, CDR2 SNEGSKA (reference sequence). CDR3 loop: CSAPSPGTASSYEQYF. CDR3 nucleotides: TGCAGTGCACCCTCACCCGGGACGGCCAGCTCCTACGAGCAGTACTTC.

This clonotype is a singleton in its sample. CDR3 nucleotide sequence: TGTGCCAGCAGTATGACCCCACGGGACACTGAAGCTTTCTTT. Encoded protein: CASSMTPRDTEAFF. This sequence joins TRBV12-3 or TRBV12-4 and TRBJ1-1; D call uncertain. The CDR3 extends over 14 amino acids. The V end lost 5 bases, the J end lost 3 bases, and 13 bases lay between the germline ends.

The rearrangement joins TRBV19 to TRBJ1-1, with 7 bases identical to TRBD1. With 3 bases clipped from V and 1 base from J, the junction kept 5 bases outside the gene matches. The CDR3 consists of 15 residues. Germline CDR1 reads LNHDA; CDR2 reads SQIVND (reference sequence). The CDR3 spells CASSIIRQGNTEAFF. The CDR3 bases are TGTGCCAGTAGTATTATAAGACAGGGGAACACTGAAGCTTTCTTT.

V gene TRBV12-3 or TRBV12-4 combines with J gene TRBJ2-2; 8 nucleotides line up with TRBD1. The CDR3 runs 16 residues. J lost 6 bases, V lost 3 bases, and 9 bases had no gene match. CDR3 protein: CASSFTATGVAGELFF. The CDR3 DNA is TGTGCCAGCAGTTTTACCGCGACAGGGGTAGCCGGGGAGCTGTTTTTT.

The genes are TRBV2 and TRBJ2-3; D remains unclear. The CDR3 runs to 10 residues. V lost 6 bases and J lost 2, with 0 bases in between. Germline loops: CDR1 SNHLY, CDR2 FYNNEI. CDR3 protein: CASSTDTQYF. DNA for the CDR3: TGTGCCAGCAGCACAGATACGCAGTATTTT.

The chain recombines TRBV19 with TRBJ1-5; 9 bases match TRBD1. J was trimmed by 4 bases and V by 5 bases; bases with no gene match: 3. The CDR3 totals 14 residues. Germline lookup yields CDR1 LNHDA and CDR2 SQIVND (reference sequence). CDR3 in amino acids: CASSETGGNQPQHF. The CDR3 DNA reads as TGTGCCAGTAGTGAGACAGGGGGAAATCAGCCCCAGCATTTT.

The chain carries TRBV7-9 and TRBJ1-1; unclear D gene. Germline CDR1 and CDR2: SEHNR and FQNEAQ (reference sequence). This CDR3 has 14 residues. Trimming took off 2 bases at V and 2 bases at J, with 9 bases between the two ends. The CDR3 sequence: CASSLSPSNTEAFF. In DNA, the CDR3 is TGTGCCAGCAGCTTAAGTCCCTCCAACACTGAAGCTTTCTTT.

The chain couples TRBV6-1 to TRBJ2-7, with a possible D match to TRBD1 (5 bases). V was trimmed by 3 bases and J by 0 bases, leaving 12 bases between them. Per germline, CDR1 MNHNS and CDR2 SASEGT. This CDR3 region has 15 residues. The CDR3 DNA reads TGTGCCAGCAGTGACTGGGCAGGGAACTCCTACGAGCAGTACTTC. As protein: CASSDWAGNSYEQYF.

This sequence joins TRBV20-1 and TRBJ2-7; TRBD2 aligns across 11 bases. Per the germline V gene, CDR1 is DFQATT and CDR2 is SNEGSKA (reference sequence). This CDR3 contains 14 residues. V lost 5 bases to trimming and J lost 0 bases; unmatched junction nucleotides: 3. The chain's CDR3 is CSARSGGGSYEQYF. The CDR3 DNA sequence: TGCAGTGCTCGTAGCGGGGGGGGCTCCTACGAGCAGTACTTC.

The genes are TRBV15 and TRBJ1-1; possibly TRBD1 for D (6 bases). This CDR3 is built from 17 residues. The ends were cut back, 0 bases at V and 1 base at J, with 15 bases in the middle. Germline V gene lookup returns CDR1 LNHNV and CDR2 YYDKDF (reference sequence). For the CDR3, the DNA is TGTGCCACCAGCAGAGACAGGGGAGGGATTGCGAACACTGAAGCTTTCTTT. This gives the protein CATSRDRGGIANTEAFF.

The CDR3 region has the DNA TGCGCCAGCAGCTTGGCAGGGGGTAATTCACCCCTCCACTTT. Translating it yields CASSLAGGNSPLHF. The chain uses TRBV5-1 and TRBJ1-6; 7 positions match TRBD1. CDR1 is SGHRS and CDR2 is YFSETQ in the germline V gene. The CDR3 is 14 amino acids. V gave up 0 bases and J gave up 6 bases; unmatched junction bases: 0.

The CDR3 protein is CASSTLAGGLRDTQYF. CDR3 DNA sequence: TGTGCCAGCAGTACCCTAGCGGGGGGCCTACGCGATACGCAGTATTTT. The V call is TRBV6-2 or TRBV6-3, the J call TRBJ2-3, with TRBD2 matching 11 bases. Germline CDR1 and CDR2: MNHEY and SVGEGT. After removal of 5 bases from V and 6 bases from J, the junction contained 10 bases not matched to a gene. The CDR3 is 16 amino acids.

V and J are TRBV20-1 and TRBJ1-1; the match to TRBD1 covers 7 bases. V lost 3 bases to trimming and J lost 3 bases; unmatched junction nucleotides: 4. Germline loops: CDR1 DFQATT, CDR2 SNEGSKA (reference sequence). CDR3 length: 13 amino acids. The CDR3 sequence: CSASQGEYTEAFF. The CDR3 bases are TGCAGTGCTAGTCAGGGGGAGTACACTGAAGCTTTCTTT.

With regard to this clonotype: This CDR3 is missing its conserved last phenylalanine or tryptophan, likely due to a read error. The chain links TRBV20-1 to TRBJ2-1; D ambiguous. Trimming removed 4 bases at V and 8 bases at J, with 12 bases between. This CDR3 has 12 residues. Germline-derived CDR1 and CDR2 are DFQATT and SNEGSKA (reference sequence). CDR3 residues: CSATETWDEQFS. The CDR3 DNA sequence: TGCAGTGCTACCGAAACGTGGGATGAGCAGTTCTCC.

This clonotype has more than one count but fewer than ten. The rearrangement joins TRBV20-1 to TRBJ1-5; TRBD1 might be the D (5 bases). Trimming shortened V by 0 bases and J by 4 bases, and 13 bases separated the two germline ends. This CDR3 region has 15 residues. Germline V lookup: CDR1 DFQATT, CDR2 SNEGSKA (reference sequence). The chain's CDR3 is CSARDWGFGNQPQHF. As DNA, the CDR3 is TGCAGTGCTAGAGATTGGGGCTTTGGGAATCAGCCCCAGCATTTT.

This clonotype has just a few counts. The V call is TRBV10-3, the J call TRBJ2-5; D ambiguous. The V and J ends lost 5 bases and 4 bases respectively, with 8 bases between them. Germline CDR1 and CDR2: ENHRY and SYGVKD. The CDR3 totals 12 residues. CDR3 sequence (DNA): TGTGCCATCAGTTCTGAAAGAGAGACCCAGTACTTC. It yields the protein CAISSERETQYF.

There are a few counts of this clonotype. This chain uses TRBV6-4 with TRBJ2-7, with D possibly TRBD1 on 6 matching bases. CDR3 length: 16 amino acids. The germline V gene encodes CDR1 MRHNA and CDR2 SNTAGT. The V and J ends lost 8 bases and 0 bases respectively, with 20 bases between them. The CDR3 DNA reads TGTGCCAGCTATCTATCCAGGGGAAAGTCCTCCTACGAGCAGTACTTC. Translating gives CASYLSRGKSSYEQYF.

This clonotype was counted between two and nine times. The V gene is TRBV7-3, the J gene TRBJ2-5, with 10 positions matching TRBD2. V lost 5 bases and J lost 3; bases outside the gene matches: 6. This CDR3 is 15 amino acids long. Germline lookup yields CDR1 SGHTA and CDR2 FQGTGA. CDR3 loop: CASSQSGRAEETQYF. In DNA, the CDR3 is TGTGCCAGCAGCCAGAGCGGGAGGGCCGAAGAGACCCAGTACTTC. The variable domain in full, completed from reference TRBV7-3 and TRBJ2-5, reads GAGVSQTPSNKVTEKGKYVELRCDPISGHTALYWYRQSLGQGPEFLIYFQGTGAADDSGLPNDRFFAVRPEGSVSTLKIQRTERGDSAVYLCASSQSGRAEETQYFGPGTRLLVL.

The genes are TRBV6-1 and TRBJ2-2; TRBD1 might be the D (6 bases). The germline V and J ends were trimmed by 11 bases and 4 bases, with 14 bases remaining between them. This CDR3 region has 13 residues. CDR1 MNHNS and CDR2 SASEGT come from the germline V gene. This chain's CDR3 is CAARGSLTGELFF. CDR3 DNA sequence: TGTGCCGCCAGGGGTAGCCTCACCGGGGAGCTGTTTTTT.

This clonotype has just a few counts. This sequence joins TRBV20-1 and TRBJ2-7; 7 nucleotides align to TRBD1. This CDR3 is built from 15 residues. V was clipped by 3 bases and J by 0 bases; unmatched bases: 8. The V gene's germline CDR1 is DFQATT and CDR2 SNEGSKA (reference sequence). CDR3 sequence (DNA): TGCAGTGCTAGTGATGCAGGGGGTATCTCCTACGAGCAGTACTTC. Translation: CSASDAGGISYEQYF.

This clonotype has a handful of counts. V usage is TRBV2 and J usage is TRBJ2-7, with D perhaps matching TRBD2 (6 bases). Trimming left V 1 base short and J 6 bases short, with 16 bases between. CDR3 length equals 15 residues. Germline V gene lookup returns CDR1 SNHLY and CDR2 FYNNEI. The CDR3 sequence: CASSEEDWQGLEQYF. In DNA form, the CDR3 reads TGTGCCAGCAGTGAAGAGGATTGGCAGGGACTCGAGCAGTACTTC. The whole variable domain, remainder taken from reference TRBV2 and TRBJ2-7, is EPEVTQTPSHQVTQMGQEVILRCVPISNHLYFYWYRQILGQKVEFLVSFYNNEISEKSEIFDDQFSVERPDGSNFTLKIRSTKLEDSAMYFCASSEEDWQGLEQYFGPGTRLTVT.

This clonotype was seen more than once but under ten times. The rearrangement joins TRBV6-1 to TRBJ1-1; D gene ambiguous. Germline V lookup: CDR1 MNHNS, CDR2 SASEGT. CDR3 length equals 14 residues. The germline V and J ends were trimmed by 4 bases and 1 base, with 10 bases remaining between them. CDR3 sequence reads: CASSVLWTNTEAFF. The DNA of the CDR3 is TGTGCCAGCAGTGTCTTGTGGACGAACACTGAAGCTTTCTTT.

This chain connects TRBV7-3 to TRBJ2-1; TRBD2 aligns across 8 bases. The V and J ends lost 1 base and 1 base, in that order; junction bases with no gene match: 3. The CDR3 length is 16 residues. CDR1 and CDR2 from the germline V gene are SGHTA and FQGTGA. The CDR3 DNA reads TGTGCCAGCAGCTTAAACGGGAGGGCGTCCTACAATGAGCAGTTCTTC. Amino acid sequence: CASSLNGRASYNEQFF. The variable domain in full, with the rest retrieved from reference TRBV7-3 and TRBJ2-1, is GAGVSQTPSNKVTEKGKYVELRCDPISGHTALYWYRQSLGQGPEFLIYFQGTGAADDSGLPNDRFFAVRPEGSVSTLKIQRTERGDSAVYLCASSLNGRASYNEQFFGPGTRLTVL.

This CDR3 is CASSDRTGVETQYF. CDR3 nucleotide sequence: TGCGCCAGCAGTGATCGAACAGGGGTGGAGACCCAGTACTTC. The V and J genes are TRBV10-1 and TRBJ2-5; 7 bases are shared with TRBD1. In germline, CDR1 is WNHNN, CDR2 SYGVQD (reference sequence). The CDR3 totals 14 residues. V lost 3 bases and J lost 5; bases outside the gene matches: 6.

The rearrangement uses TRBV25-1 and TRBJ1-1, with D maybe TRBD1 (5 bases). The CDR3 length is 15 residues. The germline V gene has CDR1 MGHDK and CDR2 SYGVNS. The V and J ends lost 3 bases and 5 bases respectively, with 16 bases between them. Written as DNA, the CDR3 is TGTGCCAGCAGTGAGGTGAGGCAGGGAGAGACTGAAGCTTTCTTT. Encoded protein: CASSEVRQGETEAFF. Based on the CDR3 plus reference TRBV25-1 and TRBJ1-1, the full variable domain is EADIYQTPRYLVIGTGKKITLECSQTMGHDKMYWYQQDPGMELHLIHYSYGVNSTEKGDLSSESTVSRIRTEHFPLTLESARPSHTSQYLCASSEVRQGETEAFFGQGTRLTVV.